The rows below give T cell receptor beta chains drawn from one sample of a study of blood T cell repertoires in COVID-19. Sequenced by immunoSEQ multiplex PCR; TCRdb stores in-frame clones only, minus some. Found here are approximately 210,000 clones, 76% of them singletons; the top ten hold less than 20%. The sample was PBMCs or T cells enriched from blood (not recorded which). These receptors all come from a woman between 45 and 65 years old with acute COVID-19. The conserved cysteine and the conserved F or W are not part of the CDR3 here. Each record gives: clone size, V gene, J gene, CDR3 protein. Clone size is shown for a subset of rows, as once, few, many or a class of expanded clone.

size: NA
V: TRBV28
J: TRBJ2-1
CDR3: ASSLPGQGAYNEQF

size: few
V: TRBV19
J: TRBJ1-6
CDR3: ASTGQGDSPLH

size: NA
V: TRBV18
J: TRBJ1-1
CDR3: ASSPDTKNTEAF

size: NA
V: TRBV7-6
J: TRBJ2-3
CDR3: ASSSGLAGSTDTQY

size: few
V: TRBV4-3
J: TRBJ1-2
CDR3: ASSQEAGGPGYT

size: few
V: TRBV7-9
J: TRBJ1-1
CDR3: ASSWGQGITEAF

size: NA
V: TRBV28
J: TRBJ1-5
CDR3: ASSFTGGYNQPQH

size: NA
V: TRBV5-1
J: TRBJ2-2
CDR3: ASRQATRTVNTGELF

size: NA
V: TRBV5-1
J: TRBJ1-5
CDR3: ASSLVAGDNQPQH

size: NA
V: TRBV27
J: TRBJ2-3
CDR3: ASTHGGQGRADTQY

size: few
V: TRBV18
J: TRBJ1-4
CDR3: ASSPRVGLGEKLF

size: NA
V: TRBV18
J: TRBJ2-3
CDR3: ASSPQGSSSTDTQY

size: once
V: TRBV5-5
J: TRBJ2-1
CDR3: ASSFRQGHYNEQF

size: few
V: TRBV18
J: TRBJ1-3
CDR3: ASSPRTNSGNTIY

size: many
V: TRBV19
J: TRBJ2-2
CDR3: ASRTGVANTGELF

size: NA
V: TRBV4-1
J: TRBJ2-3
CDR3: ASSQDFTSSGTDTQY

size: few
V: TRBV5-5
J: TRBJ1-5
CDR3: ASSLGVSGNQPQH

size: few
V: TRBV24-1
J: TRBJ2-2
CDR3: ATNGGEGGELF

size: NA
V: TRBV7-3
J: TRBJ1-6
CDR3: ASSSAGDRSPLH

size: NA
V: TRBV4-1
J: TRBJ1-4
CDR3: ASSQVGRANEKLF

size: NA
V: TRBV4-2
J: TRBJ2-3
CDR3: ASSSRPSGGRSTDTQY

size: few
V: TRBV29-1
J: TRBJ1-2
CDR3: SGGQGGTHGYT

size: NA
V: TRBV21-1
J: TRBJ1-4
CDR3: ASSKNLGQTNEKLF

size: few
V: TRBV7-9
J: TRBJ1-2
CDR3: ASSLDDRLGYT

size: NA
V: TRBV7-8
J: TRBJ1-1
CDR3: ASSWDRDTEAF

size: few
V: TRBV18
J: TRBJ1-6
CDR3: ASSRSGILSSYNSPLH

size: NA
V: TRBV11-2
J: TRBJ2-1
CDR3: ASSLGGAGGSYNEQF

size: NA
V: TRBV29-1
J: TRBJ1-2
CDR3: SVGGDVGGYT

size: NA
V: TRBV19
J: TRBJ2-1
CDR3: ASSPGGTYNEQF

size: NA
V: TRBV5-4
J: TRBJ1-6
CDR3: ASSLGGDVGTALSPLH

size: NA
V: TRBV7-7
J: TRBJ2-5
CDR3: ASSPQGETQY

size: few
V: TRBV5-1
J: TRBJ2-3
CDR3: ASSLVPTGGADTQY

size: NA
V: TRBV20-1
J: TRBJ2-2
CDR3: SASYGSSTTNTGELF

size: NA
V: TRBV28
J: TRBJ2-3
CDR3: ASRAVAGRGTDTQY

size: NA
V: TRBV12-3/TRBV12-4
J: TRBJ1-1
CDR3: ASRSETGAEAF

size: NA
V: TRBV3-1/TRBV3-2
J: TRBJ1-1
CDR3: ASSQGGGRGAF

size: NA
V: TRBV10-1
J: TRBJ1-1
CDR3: ASSDRRTLEAF

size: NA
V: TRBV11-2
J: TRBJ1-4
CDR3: ASSLGTGLTNEKLF